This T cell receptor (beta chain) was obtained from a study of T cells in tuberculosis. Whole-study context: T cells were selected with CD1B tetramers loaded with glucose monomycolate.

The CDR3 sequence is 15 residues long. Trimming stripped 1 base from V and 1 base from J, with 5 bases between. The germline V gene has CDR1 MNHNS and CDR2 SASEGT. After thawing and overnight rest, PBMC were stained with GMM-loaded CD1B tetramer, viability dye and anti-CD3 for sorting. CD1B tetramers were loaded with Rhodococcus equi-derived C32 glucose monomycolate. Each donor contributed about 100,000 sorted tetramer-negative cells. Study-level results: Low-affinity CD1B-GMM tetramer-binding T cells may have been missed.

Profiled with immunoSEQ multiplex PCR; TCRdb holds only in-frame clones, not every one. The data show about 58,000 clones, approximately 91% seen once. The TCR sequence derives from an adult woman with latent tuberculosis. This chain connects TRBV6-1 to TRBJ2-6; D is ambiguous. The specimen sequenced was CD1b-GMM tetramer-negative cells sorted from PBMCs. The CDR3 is CASSEGQSGANVLTF. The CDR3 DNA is TGTGCCAGCAGTGAAGGGCAGTCTGGGGCCAACGTCCTGACTTTC.